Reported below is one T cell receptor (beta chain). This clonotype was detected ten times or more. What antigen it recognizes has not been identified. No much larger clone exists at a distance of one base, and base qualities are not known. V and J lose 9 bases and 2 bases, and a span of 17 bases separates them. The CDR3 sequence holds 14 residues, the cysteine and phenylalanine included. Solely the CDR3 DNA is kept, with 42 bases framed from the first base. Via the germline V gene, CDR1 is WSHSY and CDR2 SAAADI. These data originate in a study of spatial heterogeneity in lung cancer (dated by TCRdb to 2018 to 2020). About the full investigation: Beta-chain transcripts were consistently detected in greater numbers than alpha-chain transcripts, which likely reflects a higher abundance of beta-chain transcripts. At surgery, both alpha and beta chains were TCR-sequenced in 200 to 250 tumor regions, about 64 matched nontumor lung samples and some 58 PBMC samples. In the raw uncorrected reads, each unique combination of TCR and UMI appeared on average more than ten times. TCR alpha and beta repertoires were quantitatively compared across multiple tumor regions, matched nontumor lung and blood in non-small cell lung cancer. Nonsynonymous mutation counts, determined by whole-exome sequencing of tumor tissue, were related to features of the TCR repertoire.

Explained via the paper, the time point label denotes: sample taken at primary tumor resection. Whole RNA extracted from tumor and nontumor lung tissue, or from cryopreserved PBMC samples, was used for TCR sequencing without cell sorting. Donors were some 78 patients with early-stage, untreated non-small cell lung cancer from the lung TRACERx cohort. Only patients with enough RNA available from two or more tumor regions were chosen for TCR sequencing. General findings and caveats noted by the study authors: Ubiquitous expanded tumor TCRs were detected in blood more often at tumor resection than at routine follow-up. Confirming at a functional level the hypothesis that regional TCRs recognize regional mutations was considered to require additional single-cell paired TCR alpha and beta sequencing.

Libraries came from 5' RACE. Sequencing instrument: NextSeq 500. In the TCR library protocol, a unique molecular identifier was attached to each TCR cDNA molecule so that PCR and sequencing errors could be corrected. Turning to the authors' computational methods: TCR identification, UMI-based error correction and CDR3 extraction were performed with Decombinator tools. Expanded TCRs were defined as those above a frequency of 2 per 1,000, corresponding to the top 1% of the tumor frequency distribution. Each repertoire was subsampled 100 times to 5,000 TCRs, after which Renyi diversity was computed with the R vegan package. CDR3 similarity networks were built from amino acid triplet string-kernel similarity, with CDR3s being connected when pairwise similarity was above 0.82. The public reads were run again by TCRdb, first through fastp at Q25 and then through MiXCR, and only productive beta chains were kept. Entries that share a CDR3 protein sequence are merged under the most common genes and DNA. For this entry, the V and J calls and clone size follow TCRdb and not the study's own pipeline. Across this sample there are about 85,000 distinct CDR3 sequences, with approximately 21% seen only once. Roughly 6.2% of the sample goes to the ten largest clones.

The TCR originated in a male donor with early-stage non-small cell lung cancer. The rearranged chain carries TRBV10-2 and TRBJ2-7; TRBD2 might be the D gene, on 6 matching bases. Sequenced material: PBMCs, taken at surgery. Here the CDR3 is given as CASSRVAEAYEQYF. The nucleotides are TGCGCCAGTAGTCGGGTAGCGGAGGCCTACGAGCAGTACTTC.